This T cell receptor beta chain was captured in a study of blood T cell repertoires in COVID-19. In the study's own analysis: Estimates of nucleated cell counts were drawn from the amplification of reference gene primers. The table came from immunoSEQ multiplex PCR; TCRdb's copy has only in-frame clones and leaves some out. Clonal size and the V and J genes are those of that table, whereas D and trimming came from the DNA. Of about 420,000 clones listed, about 90% were seen once; the top ten hold around 0.92%. The specimen sequenced was peripheral blood. The clonotype originates from a young man with COVID-19, enrolled during active disease.

The chain's CDR3 is CASSPRQNTNEKLFF. CDR3 nucleotides: TGTGCCAGCAGCCCGCGACAGAATACTAATGAAAAACTGTTTTTT. The V gene is TRBV9, the J gene TRBJ1-4; perhaps TRBD1 as D (5 bases). The CDR3 loop spans 15 amino acids. The V gene lost 4 bases and the J gene lost 2 bases, with 12 bases spanning the gap. Germline V CDR1 and CDR2: SGDLS, YYNGEE.